This T cell receptor (beta chain) was sequenced in a study of blood T cells in healthy people across ages. With regard to this clonotype: At one end, the junction sequence differs from germline, possibly due to a read error.

Through a sample-barcoded 5' primer and a J-beta primer mix, a second PCR was run for roughly 6 to 12 cycles. Every single cDNA molecule received a tag from a template-switch adaptor with 12 random nucleotides. One entry per CDR3 protein, called by TCRdb with MiXCR from the 5' RACE reads. The sample has 600,000 or so distinct CDR3 sequences; less than 35% are singletons. The sequencing input was blood. The sequence derives from a woman older than 75 in good health.

CDR3 sequence (DNA): TGTGCCAGCAGCGTAGCTAGACAGGTCCCAGATAGCAATGAGCAGTTCTTC. Its protein is CASSVARQVPDSNEQFF. The chain combines TRBV11-1 with TRBJ2-1; D is possibly TRBD1 (6 bases). This CDR3 contains 17 residues. The germline V gene has CDR1 SGHAT and CDR2 FQDESV (reference sequence).